Listed here are 10 T cell receptor beta chains from one sample, sequenced in a study of T cell responses to AZD1222 COVID-19 vaccine. This table comes from immunoSEQ multiplex PCR, and its TCRdb copy is limited to in-frame clones, with some not included. The data show some 79,000 clones, around three quarters seen once. The source was peripheral blood, collected 28 days after the second AZD1222 dose. These receptors came from an adult who received the AZD1222 COVID-19 vaccine.

The chain joins TRBV28 to TRBJ1-1, with D possibly TRBD1 on 5 matching bases. CDR1 is MDHEN and CDR2 is SYDVKM in the germline V gene. Deletions cut 5 bases from V and 9 bases from J, with 13 bases between. The CDR3 is 12 residues long. The CDR3 DNA sequence: TGTGCCAGCAGTCGCCGCCCAGGGAAAGCTTTCTTT. It yields the protein CASSRRPGKAFF.

This rearrangement joins TRBV27 to TRBJ2-5, with 7 bases lining up with TRBD2. The CDR3 loop spans 15 amino acids. Germline V gene sequence: CDR1 MNHEY, CDR2 SMNVEV (reference sequence). Losses at the gene ends were 4 bases for V and 2 bases for J; bases not matched to a gene: 7. The CDR3 coding sequence is TGTGCCAGCAGTTCCTCATGGGGACTACAAGAGACCCAGTACTTC. Protein: CASSSSWGLQETQYF.

This clone was detected a few times. The V gene is TRBV6-2 or TRBV6-3, the J gene TRBJ2-2, with unresolved D. The germline V and J ends were trimmed by 2 bases and 3 bases, with 4 bases remaining between them. This CDR3 is 13 amino acids long. In germline, CDR1 is MNHEY, CDR2 SVGEGT. In nucleotides, the CDR3 is TGTGCCAGCAGTTACGTGCACACCGGGGAGCTGTTTTTT. Its protein is CASSYVHTGELFF.

The chain recombines TRBV2 with TRBJ2-5, with 8 bases aligning to TRBD1. After removal of 8 bases from V and 2 bases from J, the junction contained 7 bases not matched to a gene. CDR3 length: 14 amino acids. Germline loops: CDR1 SNHLY, CDR2 FYNNEI. CDR3 loop: CASADRVYQETQYF. In DNA, the CDR3 is TGTGCCAGCGCGGACAGGGTCTATCAAGAGACCCAGTACTTC.

In its sample, this clone was seen a few times. This CDR3 is CASSSGSSGYTF. DNA of the CDR3: TGTGCCAGCAGTTCAGGGAGTAGTGGCTACACCTTC. The chain combines TRBV27 with TRBJ1-2, with D possibly matching TRBD1 (5 bases). CDR1 is MNHEY and CDR2 is SMNVEV in the germline V gene (reference sequence). This CDR3 is 12 amino acids long. Deletions cut 4 bases from V and 7 bases from J, with 10 bases between.

The J gene is TRBJ1-6, the V gene TRBV5-1, with D uncertain. Trimming took 6 bases from V and 8 from J, leaving 15 bases between them. This CDR3 is built from 14 residues. Germline values: CDR1 SGHRS, CDR2 YFSETQ. Here the CDR3 DNA reads TGCGCCAGCACCCCGAGGGAGGGCGATTCACCCCTCCACTTT. Amino acids: CASTPREGDSPLHF.

The chain recombines TRBV3-1 (or the pseudogene TRBV3-2) with TRBJ2-1; D remains unclear. Trimming pared 1 base from V and 15 bases from J, leaving 16 bases between. Germline V gene sequence: CDR1 LGHDT, CDR2 YNNKEL (reference sequence). The CDR3 runs 13 residues. The CDR3 nucleotides are TGTGCCAGCAGCCAAGCGGCTTGGGTAGGTCTGTTCTTC. It is translated as CASSQAAWVGLFF.

The chain joins TRBV18 to TRBJ1-1, with TRBD1 as a possible D gene (6 bases). The germline V gene encodes CDR1 KGHSH and CDR2 LQKENI. The ends were cut back, 6 bases at V and 2 bases at J, with 16 bases in the middle. The CDR3 runs to 15 residues. The CDR3 sequence: CASSTLSGTNTEAFF. The CDR3 DNA follows: TGTGCCAGCTCCACGTTATCCGGGACAAACACTGAAGCTTTCTTT.

In its sample, this clone was seen once. The chain recombines TRBV5-4 with TRBJ2-2; 7 bases map to TRBD2. With V trimmed by 7 bases and J by 6 bases, 3 bases remained unmatched. The length of the CDR3 is 12 residues. Germline CDR1 reads SGHNT; CDR2 reads YYREEE (reference sequence). DNA of the CDR3: TGTGCCAGCCCGGGGGGAGCCGGGGAGCTGTTTTTT. It translates to CASPGGAGELFF.

V gene TRBV7-2 combines with J gene TRBJ1-5, with no clear D. CDR1 is SGHTA and CDR2 is FQGNSA in the germline V gene. The CDR3 contains 16 residues. With 2 bases removed from V and 0 bases from J, the gap between germline ends came to 11 bases. The CDR3 loop is CASSLTSGLSNQPQHF. CDR3 coding DNA: TGTGCCAGCAGCTTAACGTCAGGACTTAGCAATCAGCCCCAGCATTTT.